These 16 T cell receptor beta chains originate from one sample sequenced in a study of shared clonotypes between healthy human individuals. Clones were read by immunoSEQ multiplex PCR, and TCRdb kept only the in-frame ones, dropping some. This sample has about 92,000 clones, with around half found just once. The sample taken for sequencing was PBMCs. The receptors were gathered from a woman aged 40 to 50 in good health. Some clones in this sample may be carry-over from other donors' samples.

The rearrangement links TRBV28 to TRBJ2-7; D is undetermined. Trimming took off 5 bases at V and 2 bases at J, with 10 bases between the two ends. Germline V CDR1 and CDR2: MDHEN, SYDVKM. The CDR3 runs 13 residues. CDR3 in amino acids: CASSRDRTYEQYF. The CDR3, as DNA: TGTGCCAGCAGTCGAGATCGAACCTACGAGCAGTACTTC.

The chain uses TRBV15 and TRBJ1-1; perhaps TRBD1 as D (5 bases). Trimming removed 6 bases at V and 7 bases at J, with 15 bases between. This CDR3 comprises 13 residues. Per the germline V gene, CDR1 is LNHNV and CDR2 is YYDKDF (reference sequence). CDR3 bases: TGTGCCACCAGGGAGGGGCCGGGTAATGAAGCTTTCTTT. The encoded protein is CATREGPGNEAFF.

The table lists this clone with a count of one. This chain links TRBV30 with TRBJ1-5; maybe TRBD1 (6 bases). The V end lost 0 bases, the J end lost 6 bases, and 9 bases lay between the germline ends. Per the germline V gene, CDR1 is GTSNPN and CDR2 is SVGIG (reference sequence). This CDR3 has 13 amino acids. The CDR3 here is CAWSVGAGQPQHF. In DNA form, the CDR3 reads TGTGCCTGGAGTGTGGGGGCCGGTCAGCCCCAGCATTTT. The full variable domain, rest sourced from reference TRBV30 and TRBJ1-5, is SQTIHQWPATLVQPVGSPLSLECTVEGTSNPNLYWYRQAAGRGLQLLFYSVGIGQISSEVPQNLSASRPQDRQFILSSKKLLLSDSGFYLCAWSVGAGQPQHFGDGTRLSIL.

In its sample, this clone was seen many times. In DNA, the CDR3 is TGTGCCACCAGCAGGGACAGAGTTAATCAGCCCCAGCATTTT. Its protein is CATSRDRVNQPQHF. The genes are TRBV15 and TRBJ1-5, with D tentatively TRBD1 (6 bases). CDR3 size: 14 residues. In germline, CDR1 is LNHNV, CDR2 YYDKDF (reference sequence). V lost 3 bases and J lost 4, with 10 bases in between. Full variable domain (rest looked up from reference TRBV15 and TRBJ1-5): DAMVIQNPRYQVTQFGKPVTLSCSQTLNHNVMYWYQQKSSQAPKLLFHYYDKDFNNEADTPDNFQSRRPNTSFCFLDIRSPGLGDTAMYLCATSRDRVNQPQHFGDGTRLSIL.

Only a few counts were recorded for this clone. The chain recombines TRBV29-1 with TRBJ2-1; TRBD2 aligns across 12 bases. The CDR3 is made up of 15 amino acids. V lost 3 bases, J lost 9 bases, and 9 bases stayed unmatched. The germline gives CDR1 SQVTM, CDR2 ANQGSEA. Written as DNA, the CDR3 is TGCAGCGTTGAGATGAGACTAGCGGGAGACGGTGAGCAGTTCTTC. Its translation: CSVEMRLAGDGEQFF.

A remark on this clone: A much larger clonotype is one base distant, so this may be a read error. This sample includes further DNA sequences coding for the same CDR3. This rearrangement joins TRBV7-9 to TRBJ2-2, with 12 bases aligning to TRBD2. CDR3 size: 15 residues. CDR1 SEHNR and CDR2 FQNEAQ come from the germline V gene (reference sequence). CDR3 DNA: TGTGCCAGCATCCTAGCGGGAGGGCCGTCCGGGGAGCTGTTCTTT. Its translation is CASILAGGPSGELFF.

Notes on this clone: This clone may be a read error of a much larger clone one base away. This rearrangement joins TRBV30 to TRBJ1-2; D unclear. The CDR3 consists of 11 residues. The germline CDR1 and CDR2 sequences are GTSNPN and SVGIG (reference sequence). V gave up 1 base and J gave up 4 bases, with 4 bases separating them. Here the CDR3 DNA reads TGTGCCTGGAGTGCAGCCTATGGCTACACCTTC. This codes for CAWSAAYGYTF.

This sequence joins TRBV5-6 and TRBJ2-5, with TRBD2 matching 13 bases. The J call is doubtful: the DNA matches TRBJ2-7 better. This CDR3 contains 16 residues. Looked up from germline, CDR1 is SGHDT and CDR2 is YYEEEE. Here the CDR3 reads CASSEGLAGWPPEQYF. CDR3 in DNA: TGTGCCAGCAGCGAGGGACTAGCGGGATGGCCGCCCGAGCAGTACTTC.

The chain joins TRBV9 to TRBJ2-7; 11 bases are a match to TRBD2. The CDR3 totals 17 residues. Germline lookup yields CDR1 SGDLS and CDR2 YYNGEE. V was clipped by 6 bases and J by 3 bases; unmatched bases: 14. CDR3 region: CASNPAFGLAGGYEQYF. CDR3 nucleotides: TGTGCCAGCAACCCCGCGTTTGGGCTAGCGGGAGGCTACGAGCAGTACTTC.

The CDR3 DNA is TGCGCCAGCAGCCAGGAGACAGGGGGCGCGGGTCTTGGGGCCAACGTCCTGACTTTC. Its protein is CASSQETGGAGLGANVLTF. The chain links TRBV4-3 to TRBJ2-6; 10 bases are shared with TRBD1. The ends lost 3 bases at V and 3 bases at J; junction bases unmatched: 11. Germline V gene sequence: CDR1 LGHNA, CDR2 YSLEER. The CDR3 is made up of 19 amino acids.

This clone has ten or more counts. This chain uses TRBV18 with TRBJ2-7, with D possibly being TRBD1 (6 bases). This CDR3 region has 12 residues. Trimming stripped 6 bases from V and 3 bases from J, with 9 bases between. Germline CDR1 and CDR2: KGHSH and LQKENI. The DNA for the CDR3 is TGTGCCAGCTCGAGGACAGTCTACGAGCAGTACTTC. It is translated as CASSRTVYEQYF.

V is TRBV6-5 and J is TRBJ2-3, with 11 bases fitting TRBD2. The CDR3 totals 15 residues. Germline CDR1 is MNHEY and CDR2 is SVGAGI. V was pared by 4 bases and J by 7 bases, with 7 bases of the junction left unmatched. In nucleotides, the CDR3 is TGTGCCAGCAGTTTTAGCGGGAGGGGCAGATATACGCAGTATTTT. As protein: CASSFSGRGRYTQYF.

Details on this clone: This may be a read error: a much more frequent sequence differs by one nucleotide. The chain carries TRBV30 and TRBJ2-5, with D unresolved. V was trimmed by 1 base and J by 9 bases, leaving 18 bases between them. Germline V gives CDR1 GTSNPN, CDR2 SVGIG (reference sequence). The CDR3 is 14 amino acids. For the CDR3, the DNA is TGTGCCTGGAGTGCCCTTAGCTATCTGGGGTCCCAGTACTTC. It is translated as CAWSALSYLGSQYF.

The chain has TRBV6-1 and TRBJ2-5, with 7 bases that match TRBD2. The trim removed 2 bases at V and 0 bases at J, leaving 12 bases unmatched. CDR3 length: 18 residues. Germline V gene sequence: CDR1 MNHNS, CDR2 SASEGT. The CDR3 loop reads CASSETRGSAGYQETQYF. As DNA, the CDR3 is TGTGCCAGCAGTGAAACCCGCGGGAGCGCGGGGTACCAAGAGACCCAGTACTTC.

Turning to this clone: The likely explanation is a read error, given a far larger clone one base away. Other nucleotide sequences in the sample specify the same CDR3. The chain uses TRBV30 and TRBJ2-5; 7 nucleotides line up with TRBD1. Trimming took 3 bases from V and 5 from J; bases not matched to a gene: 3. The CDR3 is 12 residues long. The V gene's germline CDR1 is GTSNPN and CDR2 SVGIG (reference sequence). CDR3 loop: CAWSPRGETQYF. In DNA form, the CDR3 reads TGTGCCTGGAGCCCCAGGGGGGAGACCCAGTACTTC.

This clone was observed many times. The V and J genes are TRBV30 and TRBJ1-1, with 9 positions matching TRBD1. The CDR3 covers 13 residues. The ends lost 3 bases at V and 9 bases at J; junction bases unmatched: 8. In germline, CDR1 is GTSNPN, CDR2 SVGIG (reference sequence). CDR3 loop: CAWSYRGPEKAFF. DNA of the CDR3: TGTGCCTGGAGCTACAGGGGGCCGGAGAAAGCTTTCTTT.